This TCR beta chain is from a study of blood T cell repertoires in COVID-19. Turning to the study itself: Researchers got acute and convalescent COVID-19 samples from the United States, Italy and Spain. Sources were T cells, B-cell-depleted T cells, or PBMCs; the material itself was cDNA or gDNA.

In the original analysis: By means of reference gene primer amplification, nucleated cell counts were estimated. Assay used: immunoSEQ multiplex PCR; TCRdb lists only in-frame clones, some missing. V and J calls plus clone size are reproduced from that table; the DNA served to infer D and trimming. The sample consists of 200,000 to 250,000 clones, around 80% of them appearing once. V lost 7 bases to trimming and J lost 3 bases; unmatched junction nucleotides: 4. This CDR3 has 14 residues. From germline, CDR1 is MDHEN and CDR2 SYDVKM. This rearrangement joins TRBV28 to TRBJ2-3; 10 bases line up with TRBD2. The receptor was derived from a woman older than 75 with acute or convalescent COVID-19. The sequenced sample consisted of peripheral blood. The CDR3 loop reads CASKREGPTDTQYF. CDR3 sequence (DNA): TGTGCCAGCAAGCGGGAGGGCCCTACAGATACGCAGTATTTT.